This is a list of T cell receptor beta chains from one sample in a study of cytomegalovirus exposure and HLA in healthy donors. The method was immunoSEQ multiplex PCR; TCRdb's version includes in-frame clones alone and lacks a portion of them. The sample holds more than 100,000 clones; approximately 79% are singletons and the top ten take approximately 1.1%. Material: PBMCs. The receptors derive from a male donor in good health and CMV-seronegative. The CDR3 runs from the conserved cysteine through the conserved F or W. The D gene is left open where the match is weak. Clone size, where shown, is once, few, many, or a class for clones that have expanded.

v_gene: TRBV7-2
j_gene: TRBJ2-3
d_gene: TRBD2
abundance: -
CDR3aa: CASSLTSANTDTQYF
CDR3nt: TGTGCCAGCAGCTTAACTAGCGCGAACACAGATACGCAGTATTTT

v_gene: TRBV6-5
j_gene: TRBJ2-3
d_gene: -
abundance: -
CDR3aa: CASSPKTISTDTQYF
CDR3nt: TGTGCCAGCAGTCCTAAGACAATTAGCACAGATACGCAGTATTTT

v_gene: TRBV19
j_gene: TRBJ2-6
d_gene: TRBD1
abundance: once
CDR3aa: CASSTRQGKDSGANVLTF
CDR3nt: TGTGCCAGTAGTACCCGACAGGGTAAAGACTCTGGGGCCAACGTCCTGACTTTC

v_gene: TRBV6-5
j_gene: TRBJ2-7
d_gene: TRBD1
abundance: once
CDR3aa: CASSKDRSFYEQYF
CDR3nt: TGTGCCAGCAGCAAGGACAGGTCGTTTTACGAGCAGTACTTC

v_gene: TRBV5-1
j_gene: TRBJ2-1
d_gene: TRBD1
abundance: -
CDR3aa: CASRTGPYNEQFF
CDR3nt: TGCGCCAGCCGGACAGGGCCCTACAATGAGCAGTTCTTC

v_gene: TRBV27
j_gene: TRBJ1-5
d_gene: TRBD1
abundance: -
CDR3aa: CASSPSPDRGLLQPQHF
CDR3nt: TGTGCCAGCAGTCCCAGCCCGGACAGGGGGCTTTTGCAGCCCCAGCATTTT

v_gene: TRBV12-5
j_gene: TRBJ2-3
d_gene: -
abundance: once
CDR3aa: CASGSRADTQYF
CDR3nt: TGTGCTAGTGGCTCCAGGGCAGATACGCAGTATTTT

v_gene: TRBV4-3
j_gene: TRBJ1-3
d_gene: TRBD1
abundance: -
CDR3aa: CASSQDPGGGNTIYF
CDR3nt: TGCGCCAGCAGCCAAGATCCAGGGGGTGGAAACACCATATATTTT

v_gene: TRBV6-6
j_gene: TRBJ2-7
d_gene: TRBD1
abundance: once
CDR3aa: CASSLGQGSYEQYF
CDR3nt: TGTGCCAGCAGTTTGGGACAGGGTAGCTACGAGCAGTACTTC

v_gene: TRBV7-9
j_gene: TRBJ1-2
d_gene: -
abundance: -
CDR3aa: CSIPRGKGGYTF
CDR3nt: TGTTCCATCCCTCGGGGGAAAGGTGGCTACACCTTC

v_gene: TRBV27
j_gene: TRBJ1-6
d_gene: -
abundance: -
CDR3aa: CASSLRQGSYNSPLHF
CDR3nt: TGTGCCAGCAGTTTACGTCAGGGGTCCTATAATTCACCCCTCCACTTT

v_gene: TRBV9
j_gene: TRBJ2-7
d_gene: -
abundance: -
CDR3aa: CASSVEGQTGRDEQYF
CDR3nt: TGTGCCAGCAGCGTAGAAGGACAGACTGGGAGGGACGAGCAGTACTTC

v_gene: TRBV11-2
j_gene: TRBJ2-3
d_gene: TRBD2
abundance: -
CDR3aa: CATTGGSGGTSTDTQYF
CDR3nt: TGTGCCACCACGGGTGGGAGCGGGGGGACTAGCACAGATACGCAGTATTTT

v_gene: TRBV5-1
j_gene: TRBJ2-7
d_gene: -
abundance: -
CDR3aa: CASSPETVSYEQYF
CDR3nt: TGCGCCAGCAGCCCAGAGACAGTCTCCTACGAGCAGTACTTC

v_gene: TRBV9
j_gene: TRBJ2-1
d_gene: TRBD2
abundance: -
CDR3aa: CASSVVDGGENEQFF
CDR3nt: TGTGCCAGCAGCGTAGTCGACGGGGGGGAGAATGAGCAGTTCTTC

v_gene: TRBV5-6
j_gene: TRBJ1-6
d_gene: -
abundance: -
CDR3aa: CASSLSWRRDNSPLHF
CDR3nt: TGTGCCAGCAGCTTGTCGTGGAGGCGGGATAATTCACCCCTCCACTTT

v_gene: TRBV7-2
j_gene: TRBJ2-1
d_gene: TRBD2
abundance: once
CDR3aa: CASSTTPGLAGEQFF
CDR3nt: TGTGCCAGCAGCACAACTCCGGGACTAGCGGGTGAGCAGTTCTTC

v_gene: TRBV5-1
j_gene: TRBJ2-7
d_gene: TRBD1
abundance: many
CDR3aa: CASSLEGDRTSYF
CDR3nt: TGCGCCAGCAGCTTGGAAGGGGACAGGACATCGTACTTC

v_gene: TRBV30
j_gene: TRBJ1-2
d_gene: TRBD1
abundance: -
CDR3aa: CAWSEQGAYGYTF
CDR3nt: TGTGCCTGGAGTGAACAGGGGGCGTATGGCTACACCTTC

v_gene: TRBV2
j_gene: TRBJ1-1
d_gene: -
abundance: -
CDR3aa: CASSEWGLPGTEAFF
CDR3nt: TGTGCCAGCAGTGAATGGGGCCTCCCGGGCACTGAAGCTTTCTTT

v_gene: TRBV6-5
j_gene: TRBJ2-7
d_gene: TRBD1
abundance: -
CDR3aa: CASRHPGQSSYEQYF
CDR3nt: TGTGCCAGCAGGCACCCGGGACAGAGCTCCTACGAGCAGTACTTC

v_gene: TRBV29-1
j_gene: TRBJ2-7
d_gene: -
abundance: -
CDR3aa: CSVVKGVATYEQYF
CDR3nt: TGCAGCGTTGTAAAGGGGGTCGCCACCTACGAGCAGTACTTC

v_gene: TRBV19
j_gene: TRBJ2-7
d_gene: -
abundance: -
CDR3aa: CASSLRTDYEQYF
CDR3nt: TGTGCCAGTAGTCTACGGACAGACTACGAGCAGTACTTC

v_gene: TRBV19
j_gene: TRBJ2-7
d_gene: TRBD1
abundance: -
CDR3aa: CAVGTAYEQYF
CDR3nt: TGTGCCGTCGGGACAGCGTACGAGCAGTACTTC

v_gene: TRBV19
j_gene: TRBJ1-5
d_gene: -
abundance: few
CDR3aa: CASKESNQPQHF
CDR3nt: TGTGCCAGTAAGGAGAGCAATCAGCCCCAGCATTTT

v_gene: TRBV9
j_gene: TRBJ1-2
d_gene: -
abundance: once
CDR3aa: CASSPREGDWRGYTF
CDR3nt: TGTGCCAGCAGCCCCAGGGAGGGGGATTGGCGTGGCTACACCTTC

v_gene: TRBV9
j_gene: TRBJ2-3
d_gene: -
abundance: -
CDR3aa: CASTRSQGRGDTQYF
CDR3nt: TGTGCCAGCACCCGTTCACAGGGTCGGGGAGATACGCAGTATTTT

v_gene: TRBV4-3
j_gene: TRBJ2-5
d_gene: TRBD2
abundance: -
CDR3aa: CASSLGRGSGETQYF
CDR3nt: TGCGCCAGCAGCCTCGGGAGGGGGTCCGGAGAGACCCAGTACTTC

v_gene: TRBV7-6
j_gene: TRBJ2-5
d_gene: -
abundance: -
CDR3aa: CASSLGHLGETQYF
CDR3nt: TGTGCCAGCAGCTTAGGGCACCTAGGAGAGACCCAGTACTTC

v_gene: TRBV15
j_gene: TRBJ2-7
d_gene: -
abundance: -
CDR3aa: CATSRDISYEQYF
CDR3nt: TGTGCCACCAGCAGGGACATCTCCTACGAGCAGTACTTC

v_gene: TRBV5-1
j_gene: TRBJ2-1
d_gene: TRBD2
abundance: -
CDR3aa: CASSSRRLAGEFNEQFF
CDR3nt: TGCGCCAGCAGCTCCCGCAGGCTAGCGGGGGAATTTAATGAGCAGTTCTTC

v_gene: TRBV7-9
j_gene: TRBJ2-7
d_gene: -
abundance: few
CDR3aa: CASSLDAHRINEQYF
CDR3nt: TGTGCCAGCAGCTTAGATGCTCACAGGATAAACGAGCAGTACTTC

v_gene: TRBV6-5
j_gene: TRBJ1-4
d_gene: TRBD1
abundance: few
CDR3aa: CASSSNRGGKLFF
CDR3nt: TGTGCCAGCAGTTCAAACAGGGGGGGAAAACTGTTTTTT

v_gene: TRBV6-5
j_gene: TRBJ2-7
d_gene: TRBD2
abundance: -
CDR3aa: CASSYSHGGGREQYF
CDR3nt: TGTGCCAGCAGTTACTCCCACGGGGGGGGGCGCGAGCAGTACTTC

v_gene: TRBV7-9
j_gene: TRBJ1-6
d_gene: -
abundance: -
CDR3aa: CASSRGPSDDSPLHF
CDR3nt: TGTGCCAGCAGCAGGGGTCCCTCTGACGATTCACCCCTCCACTTC

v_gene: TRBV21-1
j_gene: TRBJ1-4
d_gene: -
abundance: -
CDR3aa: CASIPQGSGKKLFF
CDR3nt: TGTGCCAGCATACCTCAAGGGAGCGGGAAAAAACTGTTTTTT

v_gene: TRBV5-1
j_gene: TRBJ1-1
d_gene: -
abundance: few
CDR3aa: CASSLQRNTEAFF
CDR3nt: TGCGCCAGCAGCTTGCAGCGGAACACTGAAGCTTTCTTT

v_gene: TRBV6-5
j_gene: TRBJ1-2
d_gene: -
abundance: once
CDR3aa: CASKYHGEAAGYTF
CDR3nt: TGTGCCAGCAAGTATCACGGGGAAGCGGCTGGCTACACCTTC

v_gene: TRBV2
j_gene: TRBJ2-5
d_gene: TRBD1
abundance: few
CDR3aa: CASGLDRAGQETQYF
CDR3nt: TGTGCCAGCGGGTTGGACAGGGCGGGACAAGAGACCCAGTACTTC

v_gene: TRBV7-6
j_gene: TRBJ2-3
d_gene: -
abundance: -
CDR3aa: CASSLVLADTQYF
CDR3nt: TGTGCCAGCAGCTTAGTTCTGGCCGATACGCAGTATTTT